This TCR beta chain was sequenced in a study of T cells in localized non-small cell lung cancer. The V gene end was trimmed by 7 bases and the J gene end by 3 bases; junction bases not matched to a gene: 9. CDR3 length: 15 residues. From germline, CDR1 is LNHDA and CDR2 SQIVND (reference sequence). Profiled with immunoSEQ multiplex PCR; TCRdb holds only in-frame clones, not every one. The table shows some 37,000 clones, with around nine tenths occurring only once. This TCR was recovered from a woman aged 35 to 70 with stage I lung adenocarcinoma. The chain carries TRBV19 and TRBJ2-7; 10 positions match TRBD2. The input for sequencing was peripheral blood, taken before any cancer treatment. CDR3 region: CASTLRASGSYEQYF. The CDR3 nucleotides are TGTGCCAGTACCCTAAGGGCTAGCGGGAGCTACGAGCAGTACTTC.